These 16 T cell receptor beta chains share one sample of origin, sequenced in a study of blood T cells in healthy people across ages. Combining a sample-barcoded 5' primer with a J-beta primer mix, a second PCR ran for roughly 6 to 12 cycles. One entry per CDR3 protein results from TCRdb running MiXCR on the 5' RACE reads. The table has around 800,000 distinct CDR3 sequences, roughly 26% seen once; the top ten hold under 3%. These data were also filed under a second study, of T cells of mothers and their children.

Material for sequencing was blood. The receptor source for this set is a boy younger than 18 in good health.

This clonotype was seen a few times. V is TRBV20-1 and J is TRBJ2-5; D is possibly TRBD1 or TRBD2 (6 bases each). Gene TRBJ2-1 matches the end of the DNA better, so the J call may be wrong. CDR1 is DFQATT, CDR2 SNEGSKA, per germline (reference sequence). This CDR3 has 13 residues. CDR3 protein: CSARKWGANEQFF. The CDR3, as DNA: TGCAGTGCTAGAAAGTGGGGGGCGAACGAGCAGTTCTTC.

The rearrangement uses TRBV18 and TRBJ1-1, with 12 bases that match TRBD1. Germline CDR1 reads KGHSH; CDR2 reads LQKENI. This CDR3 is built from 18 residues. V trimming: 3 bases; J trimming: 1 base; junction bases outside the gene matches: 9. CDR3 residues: CASSPPPGTGGANTEAFF. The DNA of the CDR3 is TGTGCCAGCTCACCGCCCCCTGGGACAGGGGGCGCGAACACTGAAGCTTTCTTT.

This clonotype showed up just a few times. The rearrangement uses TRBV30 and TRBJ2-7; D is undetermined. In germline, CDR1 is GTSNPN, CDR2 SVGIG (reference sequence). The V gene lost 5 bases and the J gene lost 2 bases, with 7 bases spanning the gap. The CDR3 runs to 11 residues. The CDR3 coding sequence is TGTGCCTGGGGTGCAACCTACGAGCAGTACTTC. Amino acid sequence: CAWGATYEQYF.

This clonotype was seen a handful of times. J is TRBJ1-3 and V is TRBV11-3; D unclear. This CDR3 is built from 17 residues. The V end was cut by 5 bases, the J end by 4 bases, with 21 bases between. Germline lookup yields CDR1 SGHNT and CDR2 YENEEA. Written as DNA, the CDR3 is TGTGCCAGCAGCGCCGGCCTGATTACTGGCTCGGGAAACACCATATATTTT. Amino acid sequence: CASSAGLITGSGNTIYF.

CDR3 sequence (DNA): TGTGCCAGCAGTTCCCTCGGGACAGGGGCGCACTATGGCTACACCTTC. This gives the protein CASSSLGTGAHYGYTF. The chain recombines TRBV12-3 or TRBV12-4 with TRBJ1-2; 10 bases match TRBD1. V gave up 4 bases and J gave up 3 bases; unmatched junction bases: 8. The CDR3 spans 16 residues.

The CDR3 loop is CASSLSDRGNQPQHF. CDR3 nucleotide sequence: TGTGCCAGCAGCTTATCCGACAGGGGCAATCAGCCCCAGCATTTT. The chain carries TRBV7-8 and TRBJ1-5; 7 bases map to TRBD1. Trimming took 2 bases from V and 2 from J; bases not matched to a gene: 3. The CDR3 is 15 amino acids. Germline CDR1 is SGHVS and CDR2 is FQNEAQ.

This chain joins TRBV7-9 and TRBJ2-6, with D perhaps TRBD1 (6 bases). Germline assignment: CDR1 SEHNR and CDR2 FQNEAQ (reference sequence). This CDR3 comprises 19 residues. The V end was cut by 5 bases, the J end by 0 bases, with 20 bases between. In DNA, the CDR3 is TGTGCCAGCAGCACCCGGGACAAGAAGCTTCACTCTGGGGCCAACGTCCTGACTTTC. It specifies CASSTRDKKLHSGANVLTF.

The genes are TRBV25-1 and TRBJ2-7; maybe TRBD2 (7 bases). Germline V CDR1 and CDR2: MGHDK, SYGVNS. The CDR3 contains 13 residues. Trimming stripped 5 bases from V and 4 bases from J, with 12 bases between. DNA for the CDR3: TGTGCCAGCAGTAGGGAGGGGGTATACGAGCAGTACTTC. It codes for CASSREGVYEQYF.

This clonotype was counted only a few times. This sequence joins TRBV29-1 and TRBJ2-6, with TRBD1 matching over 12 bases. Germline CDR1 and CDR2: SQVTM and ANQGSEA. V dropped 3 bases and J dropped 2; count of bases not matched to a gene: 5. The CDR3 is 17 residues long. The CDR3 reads CSVDPGQGAPGANVLTF. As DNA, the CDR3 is TGCAGCGTTGATCCGGGACAGGGGGCGCCTGGGGCCAACGTCCTGACTTTC.

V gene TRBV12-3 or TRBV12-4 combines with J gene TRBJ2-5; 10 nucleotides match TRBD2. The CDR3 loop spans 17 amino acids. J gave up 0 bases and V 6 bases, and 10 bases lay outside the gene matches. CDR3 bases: TGTGCCAGCAGAGGGAGGGCTAGCGGGGGCAACCAAGAGACCCAGTACTTC. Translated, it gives CASRGRASGGNQETQYF.

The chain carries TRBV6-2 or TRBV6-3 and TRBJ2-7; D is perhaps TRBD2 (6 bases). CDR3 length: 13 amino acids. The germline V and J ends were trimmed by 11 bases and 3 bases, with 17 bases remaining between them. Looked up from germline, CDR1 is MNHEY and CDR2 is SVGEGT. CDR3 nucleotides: TGTGCCTCCGCGGAGGGTTCTAGCTACGAGCAGTACTTC. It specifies CASAEGSSYEQYF.

CDR3 nucleotide sequence: TGTGCCTGGAGTGTGGGCGCTAACTATGGCTACACCTTC. This sequence encodes CAWSVGANYGYTF. The chain joins TRBV30 to TRBJ1-2; D gene ambiguous. CDR3 size: 13 residues. Germline values: CDR1 GTSNPN, CDR2 SVGIG (reference sequence). V was cut by 0 bases and J by 0 bases, with 5 bases left in between.

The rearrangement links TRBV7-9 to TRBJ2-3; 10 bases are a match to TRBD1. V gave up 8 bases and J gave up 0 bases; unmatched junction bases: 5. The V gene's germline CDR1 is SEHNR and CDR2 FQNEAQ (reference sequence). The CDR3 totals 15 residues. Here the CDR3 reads CASAADRGSTDTQYF. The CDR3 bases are TGTGCCAGCGCGGCGGACAGGGGGAGCACAGATACGCAGTATTTT.

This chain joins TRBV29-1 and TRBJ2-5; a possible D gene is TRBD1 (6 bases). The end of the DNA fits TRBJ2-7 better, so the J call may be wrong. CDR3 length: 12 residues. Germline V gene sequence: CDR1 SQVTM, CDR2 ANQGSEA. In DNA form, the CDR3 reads TGCAGCGCTGGGGACAAATCCTACGAGCAGTACTTC. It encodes CSAGDKSYEQYF.

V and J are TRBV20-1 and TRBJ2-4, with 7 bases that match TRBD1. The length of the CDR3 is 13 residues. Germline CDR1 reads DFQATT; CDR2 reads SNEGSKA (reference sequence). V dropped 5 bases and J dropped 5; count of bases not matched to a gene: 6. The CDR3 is CSAAWDSENIQYF. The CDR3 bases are TGCAGTGCTGCTTGGGACAGTGAAAACATTCAGTACTTC.

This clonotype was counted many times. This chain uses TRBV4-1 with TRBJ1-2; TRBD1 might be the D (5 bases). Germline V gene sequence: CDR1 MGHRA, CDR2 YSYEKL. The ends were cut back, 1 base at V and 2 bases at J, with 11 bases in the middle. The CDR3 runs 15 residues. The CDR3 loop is CASSQGPGGNYGYTF. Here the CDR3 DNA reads TGCGCCAGCAGCCAAGGCCCCGGGGGAAACTATGGCTACACCTTC.